This T cell receptor beta chain was observed in a study of cytomegalovirus exposure and HLA in healthy donors. The PCR ran on 60 Vbeta and 13 Jbeta primers. Measured with immunoSEQ multiplex PCR; TCRdb has only the in-frame clones, and not every one. The table has about 140,000 clones, around two thirds seen once. Study outcomes and limitations: Most TCR sequences proved rare, with some public TCRs found in many donors. TCR beta sequences numbering under 20,000 were associated with HLA alleles at 0.05 false discovery rate in a later analysis. Associated with cytomegalovirus, according to the listing, were 150 to 200 TCR beta chains. Among TCR beta chains of equal frequency, HLA-associated ones were more clonally expanded in a later analysis.

A few counts support this clone. Its cognate antigen is unknown. V was clipped by 0 bases and J by 4 bases, with 20 bases between them. CDR3 length equals 17 residues. Germline V lookup: CDR1 SGHKS, CDR2 YYEKEE (reference sequence). This rearrangement joins TRBV5-5 to TRBJ2-7; a possible D gene is TRBD2 (6 bases). Material for sequencing was PBMCs. The TCR was taken from a male donor in good health and CMV-seronegative. The CDR3 sequence is CASSLVIAGRDSYEQYF. The CDR3 nucleotides are TGTGCCAGCAGCTTGGTTATTGCTGGCAGGGACTCTTACGAGCAGTACTTC. The variable domain in full, with the rest retrieved from reference TRBV5-5 and TRBJ2-7, is DAGVTQSPTHLIKTRGQQVTLRCSPISGHKSVSWYQQVLGQGPQFIFQYYEKEERGRGNFPDRFSARQFPNYSSELNVNALLLGDSALYLCASSLVIAGRDSYEQYFGPGTRLTVT.